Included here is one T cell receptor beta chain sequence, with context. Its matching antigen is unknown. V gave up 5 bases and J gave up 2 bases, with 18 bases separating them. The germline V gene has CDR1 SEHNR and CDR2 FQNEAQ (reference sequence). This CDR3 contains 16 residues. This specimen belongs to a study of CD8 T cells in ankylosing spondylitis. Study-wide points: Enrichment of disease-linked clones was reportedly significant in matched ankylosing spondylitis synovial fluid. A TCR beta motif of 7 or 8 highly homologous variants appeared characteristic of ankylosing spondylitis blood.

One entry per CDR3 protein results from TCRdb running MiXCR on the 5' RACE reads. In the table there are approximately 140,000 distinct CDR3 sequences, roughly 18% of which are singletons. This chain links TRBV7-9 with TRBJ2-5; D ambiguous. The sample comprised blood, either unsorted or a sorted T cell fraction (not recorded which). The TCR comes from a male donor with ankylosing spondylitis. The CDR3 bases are TGTGCCAGCAGCCCCGGGCCGCGGACGGAGCAAGAGACCCAGTACTTC. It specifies CASSPGPRTEQETQYF.